This TCR beta chain was sequenced for a study of T-cell reconstitution after alpha-beta-depleted transplantation in children. Findings and caveats of the study: Diversity and T-cell counts at one year after transplant derived mostly from new T cells. Where alpha-beta T cells came from about two months after transplant was reportedly several hundred expanded graft clones.

V was cut by 8 bases and J by 12 bases, with 26 bases left in between. There are 14 residues in the CDR3. Germline V gives CDR1 SQVTM, CDR2 ANQGSEA. This clonotype was seen many times. Its antigen is not identified. Preparation of the TCRbeta library involved a method that used unique molecular identifiers. A single record per CDR3 protein comes from TCRdb applying MiXCR to the PCR reads. The table has 180,000 or so distinct CDR3 sequences, roughly 6% seen once. The J gene is TRBJ2-1, the V gene TRBV29-1; D tentatively fits TRBD1 or TRBD2 (6 bases each). The input for sequencing was PBMCs, taken before TCRalphabeta/CD19-depleted stem cell transplant. This TCR was sampled from a girl under two years old with combined immunodeficiency, due to receive a stem cell transplant. The CDR3 DNA reads as TGCAGCCTGGAGGAGGGCCTGGGGGCCGGTGGGCAGTTCTTC. The encoded protein is CSLEEGLGAGGQFF.